This passage covers 16 T cell receptor beta chains from one sample sequenced in a study of T cells in lung cancer brain metastases. Clones were read by immunoSEQ multiplex PCR, and TCRdb kept only the in-frame ones, dropping some. The repertoire holds roughly 1,100 clones, with about 86% as singletons. The sample consisted of tumor tissue from a brain metastasis. The receptors shown here come from a woman aged 45-65 years with non-small cell lung cancer that had spread to the brain.

The V call is TRBV11-2, the J call TRBJ2-7; possibly TRBD1 or TRBD2 for D (5 bases each). With 4 bases removed from V and 2 bases from J, the gap between germline ends came to 6 bases. Germline V gene lookup returns CDR1 SGHAT and CDR2 FQNNGV. This CDR3 comprises 12 residues. The CDR3 DNA follows: TGTGCCAGCAGCTGGGGGACCTACGAGCAGTACTTC. Translation: CASSWGTYEQYF. Combining the CDR3 with reference TRBV11-2 and TRBJ2-7 gives the whole variable domain EAGVAQSPRYKIIEKRQSVAFWCNPISGHATLYWYQQILGQGPKLLIQFQNNGVVDDSQLPKDRFSAERLKGVDSTLKIQPAKLEDSAVYLCASSWGTYEQYFGPGTRLTVT.

The chain couples TRBV5-4 to TRBJ2-3; 7 bases agree with TRBD2. Per germline, CDR1 SGHNT and CDR2 YYREEE (reference sequence). The J segment lost 4 bases and the V segment lost 0 bases, leaving 5 bases of the junction unmatched. This CDR3 has 15 residues. The DNA of the CDR3 is TGTGCCAGCAGCTTGGACTGGACTAGTGCAGATACGCAGTATTTT. Amino acid sequence: CASSLDWTSADTQYF. The full variable domain, in which reference TRBV5-4 and TRBJ2-3 provide the parts outside the CDR3, is ETGVTQSPTHLIKTRGQQVTLRCSSQSGHNTVSWYQQALGQGPQFIFQYYREEENGRGNFPPRFSGLQFPNYSSELNVNALELDDSALYLCASSLDWTSADTQYFGPGTRLTVL.

This chain connects TRBV6-5 to TRBJ2-7; D is ambiguous. V lost 2 bases, J lost 6 bases, and 14 bases lay in between. Germline CDR1 and CDR2: MNHEY and SVGAGI. The CDR3 extends over 14 amino acids. CDR3 in DNA: TGTGCCAGCAGTTACAATAGGGTCCTGGCCGAGCAGTACTTC. Its protein product is CASSYNRVLAEQYF.

V is TRBV5-6 and J is TRBJ2-7, with 9 positions matching TRBD1. After removal of 1 base from V and 4 bases from J, the junction contained 6 bases not matched to a gene. Germline V gives CDR1 SGHDT, CDR2 YYEEEE. CDR3 size: 15 residues. This CDR3 is CASSLRGTGRYEQYF. DNA for the CDR3: TGTGCCAGCAGCTTGAGGGGGACAGGGCGGTACGAGCAGTACTTC.

In regard to this clone: Other nucleotide sequences from this sample produce the same CDR3. This sequence joins TRBV5-1 and TRBJ2-7, with D maybe TRBD2 (6 bases). The germline V gene has CDR1 SGHRS and CDR2 YFSETQ. V lost 0 bases and J 7 bases, leaving 17 bases between the germline ends. CDR3 length equals 15 residues. CDR3 in amino acids: CASSLVTGVGYEQYF. CDR3 sequence (DNA): TGCGCCAGCAGCTTGGTCACGGGGGTCGGCTATGAGCAGTACTTC.

The chain combines TRBV7-9 with TRBJ2-1, with 8 bases identical to TRBD1. Germline CDR1 reads SEHNR; CDR2 reads FQNEAQ (reference sequence). The CDR3 has 18 residues. V shed 0 bases and J 2 bases; nucleotides not matched to a gene: 9. CDR3 nucleotides: TGTGCCAGCAGCTTAGCGAAAGGCTTGGGACAGGCCTACAATGAGCAGTTCTTC. Its translation is CASSLAKGLGQAYNEQFF.

V usage is TRBV9 and J usage is TRBJ2-7; possibly TRBD1 for D (6 bases). Germline CDR1 SGDLS, CDR2 YYNGEE. The CDR3 contains 14 residues. The V end was cut by 4 bases, the J end by 3 bases, with 14 bases between. The CDR3 loop is CASSQGQRGYEQYF. The CDR3 region has the DNA TGTGCCAGCAGCCAAGGACAGAGAGGCTACGAGCAGTACTTC.

V and J are TRBV30 and TRBJ1-5, with TRBD1 matching 7 bases. Trimming took 3 bases from V and 6 from J; bases not matched to a gene: 8. Germline lookup yields CDR1 GTSNPN and CDR2 SVGIG (reference sequence). The CDR3 runs 14 residues. The CDR3 here is CAWSLGGAGQPQHF. CDR3 bases: TGTGCCTGGAGCCTAGGGGGCGCAGGTCAGCCCCAGCATTTT.

This clone has a handful of counts. CDR3 nucleotide sequence: TGTGCCAGCAGCCTAACGAGAGGTGACTATGGCTACACCTTC. Its protein product is CASSLTRGDYGYTF. V is TRBV4-2 and J is TRBJ1-2; D gene uncertain. The CDR3 contains 14 residues. Trimming removed 4 bases at V and 3 bases at J, with 12 bases between. CDR1 is LGHNA and CDR2 is YNFKEQ in the germline V gene.

The V and J genes are TRBV5-6 and TRBJ1-4; 7 bases are a match to TRBD1. V lost 4 bases to trimming and J lost 7 bases; unmatched junction nucleotides: 10. The CDR3 is 15 residues long. From germline, CDR1 is SGHDT and CDR2 YYEEEE. The CDR3 bases are TGTGCCAGCAGCGGCGGTACAGGGGTCGTTGAAAAACTGTTTTTT. Translated, it gives CASSGGTGVVEKLFF. Complete variable domain (other parts from reference TRBV5-6 and TRBJ1-4): DAGVTQSPTHLIKTRGQQVTLRCSPKSGHDTVSWYQQALGQGPQFIFQYYEEEERQRGNFPDRFSGHQFPNYSSELNVNALLLGDSALYLCASSGGTGVVEKLFFGSGTQLSVL.

The gene calls are TRBV5-8 and TRBJ1-5; no reliable D call. CDR1 SGHTS and CDR2 YDEGEE come from the germline V gene. Between the trimmed V and J ends, which lost 5 bases and 2 bases, there was a span of 11 bases. The CDR3 is 14 amino acids. The CDR3 reads CASRGPNGNQPQHF. CDR3 sequence (DNA): TGTGCCAGCAGAGGTCCCAACGGCAATCAGCCCCAGCATTTT.

The chain couples TRBV6-1 to TRBJ1-5; a possible D gene is TRBD1 (6 bases). Germline V gene lookup returns CDR1 MNHNS and CDR2 SASEGT. CDR3 length equals 13 residues. The germline V and J ends were trimmed by 7 bases and 5 bases, with 12 bases remaining between them. CDR3 coding DNA: TGTGCCAGCACCCAGGGGTCTTATCAGCCCCAGCATTTT. This gives the protein CASTQGSYQPQHF.

This chain connects TRBV28 to TRBJ2-5; no definite D call. Trimming shortened V by 6 bases and J by 2 bases, and 19 bases separated the two germline ends. The CDR3 covers 16 residues. From germline, CDR1 is MDHEN and CDR2 SYDVKM. The CDR3 loop is CASSPDPPLLQETQYF. In nucleotides, the CDR3 is TGTGCCAGCAGCCCGGACCCGCCACTTCTACAAGAGACCCAGTACTTC.

In the case of this clone: Mismatch with germline at one junction end may stem from a read error. The same CDR3 can be traced to other DNA sequences in this sample. V and J are TRBV7-6 and TRBJ2-7; 9 bases are a match to TRBD2. This CDR3 comprises 16 residues. Germline CDR1 SGHVS, CDR2 FNYEAQ. CDR3 DNA: TGTGCCAGCAGCTTAGCCCCTAGCGGGAACCTCTACGAGCAGTATTTC. Translation: CASSLAPSGNLYEQYF.

The rearrangement joins TRBV7-9 to TRBJ2-6; D uncertain. The CDR3 is made up of 12 amino acids. In germline, CDR1 is SEHNR, CDR2 FQNEAQ (reference sequence). V was trimmed by 8 bases and J by 4 bases, leaving 6 bases between them. The CDR3 DNA reads TGTGCCAGCTTAGAAGGGGCCAACGTCCTGACTTTC. It yields the protein CASLEGANVLTF.

The chain combines TRBV9 with TRBJ1-1; D is possibly TRBD1 (5 bases). The CDR3 extends over 15 amino acids. Germline V CDR1 and CDR2: SGDLS, YYNGEE. The V and J ends lost 0 bases and 2 bases respectively, with 11 bases between them. The CDR3, as DNA: TGTGCCAGCAGCGTAGGGGTAGGGGACAACACTGAAGCTTTCTTT. It specifies CASSVGVGDNTEAFF. Complete variable domain (other parts from reference TRBV9 and TRBJ1-1): DSGVTQTPKHLITATGQRVTLRCSPRSGDLSVYWYQQSLDQGLQFLIQYYNGEERAKGNILERFSAQQFPDLHSELNLSSLELGDSALYFCASSVGVGDNTEAFFGQGTRLTVV.